The 20 T cell receptor beta chains below all came from one sample that was sequenced in a study of CD4+ T cells in melanoma. Repertoires were generated with immunoSEQ multiplex PCR, while TCRdb's copy carries only in-frame clones and drops some. The sample has roughly 54,000 clones, 80% to 90% seen once. The sample consisted of peripheral blood. Every receptor here comes from a human donor with melanoma.

This chain links TRBV11-2 with TRBJ1-1; TRBD1 might be the D (6 bases). CDR1 SGHAT and CDR2 FQNNGV come from the germline V gene. V gave up 5 bases and J gave up 0 bases, with 13 bases separating them. The CDR3 contains 15 residues. The CDR3 coding sequence is TGTGCCAGCAGCACCCGGAGGGACATGAACACTGAAGCTTTCTTT. This encodes CASSTRRDMNTEAFF.

The V call is TRBV28, the J call TRBJ1-1; unclear D gene. The ends were cut back, 3 bases at V and 0 bases at J, with 11 bases in the middle. CDR3 length equals 15 residues. Germline-derived CDR1 and CDR2 are MDHEN and SYDVKM. The CDR3 nucleotides read TGTGCCAGCAGTTTGCCCGACCGGGTGAACACTGAAGCTTTCTTT. It yields the protein CASSLPDRVNTEAFF.

J is TRBJ1-2 and V is TRBV7-9; 8 nucleotides align to TRBD1. CDR1 is SEHNR and CDR2 is FQNEAQ in the germline V gene (reference sequence). This CDR3 region has 14 residues. V gave up 4 bases and J gave up 6 bases; unmatched junction bases: 7. The CDR3 protein is CASSSRTGFDGYTF. In DNA form, the CDR3 reads TGTGCCAGCAGCTCAAGGACAGGGTTCGATGGCTACACCTTC.

The chain is built from TRBV28 and TRBJ1-2; 7 nucleotides agree with TRBD1. The CDR3 covers 13 residues. Germline trimming cut 6 bases from V and 8 bases from J; bases unmatched to any gene: 9. Germline V lookup: CDR1 MDHEN, CDR2 SYDVKM. The CDR3 loop reads CASSSGTALGYTF. The CDR3 coding sequence is TGTGCCAGCAGCTCCGGGACAGCTCTGGGCTACACCTTC.

The chain links TRBV7-9 to TRBJ2-7; D may be TRBD1 (5 bases). The germline gives CDR1 SEHNR, CDR2 FQNEAQ (reference sequence). The CDR3 totals 16 residues. V was clipped by 1 base and J by 2 bases, with 15 bases between them. The CDR3 sequence is CASSLGTGPITYEQYF. Here the CDR3 DNA reads TGTGCCAGCAGCTTAGGAACAGGCCCGATCACCTACGAGCAGTACTTC.

The chain employs TRBV5-1 and TRBJ1-2, with D maybe TRBD1 (5 bases). CDR1 and CDR2 from the germline V gene are SGHRS and YFSETQ. The CDR3 is 14 residues long. Trimming left V 1 base short and J 5 bases short, with 12 bases between. This chain's CDR3 is CASSLTDAGYGYTF. In DNA, the CDR3 is TGCGCCAGCAGCTTGACGGATGCAGGGTATGGCTACACCTTC.

The chain is built from TRBV5-1 and TRBJ2-6, with a possible D match to TRBD2 (6 bases). CDR3 size: 16 residues. The V and J ends lost 0 bases and 2 bases respectively, with 9 bases between them. The germline gives CDR1 SGHRS, CDR2 YFSETQ. The CDR3 is CASSLAGGAGANVLTF. The CDR3 region has the DNA TGCGCCAGCAGCTTGGCCGGAGGGGCTGGGGCCAACGTCCTGACTTTC.

The rearrangement uses TRBV5-1 and TRBJ2-5; TRBD2 aligns across 11 bases. The CDR3 is 17 residues long. Germline assignment: CDR1 SGHRS and CDR2 YFSETQ. V dropped 0 bases and J dropped 3; count of bases not matched to a gene: 7. The CDR3 here is CASSLGPGLAEKETQYF. Here the CDR3 DNA reads TGCGCCAGCAGCTTGGGGCCGGGACTAGCGGAAAAAGAGACCCAGTACTTC. The full variable domain, its missing parts supplied by reference TRBV5-1 and TRBJ2-5, is KAGVTQTPRYLIKTRGQQVTLSCSPISGHRSVSWYQQTPGQGLQFLFEYFSETQRNKGNFPGRFSGRQFSNSRSEMNVSTLELGDSALYLCASSLGPGLAEKETQYFGPGTRLLVL.

This clone was found once. This chain uses TRBV9 with TRBJ1-6; D unresolved. The ends were cut back, 0 bases at V and 7 bases at J, with 11 bases in the middle. Germline CDR1 and CDR2: SGDLS and YYNGEE. The CDR3 runs to 15 residues. The CDR3 DNA reads TGTGCCAGCAGCGTAGCCAGGCACGAAAATTCACCCCTCCACTTT. Translated: CASSVARHENSPLHF.

This clone was counted a few times. The chain is built from TRBV30 and TRBJ1-1; 9 nucleotides line up with TRBD1. After removal of 4 bases from V and 7 bases from J, the junction contained 4 bases not matched to a gene. This CDR3 region has 12 residues. The germline V gene has CDR1 GTSNPN and CDR2 SVGIG (reference sequence). CDR3 DNA sequence: TGTGCCTGGAATCGACAGGGGGTTGAAGCTTTCTTT. This gives the protein CAWNRQGVEAFF.

The chain uses TRBV10-3 and TRBJ2-2; no clear D. The germline V gene has CDR1 ENHRY and CDR2 SYGVKD. V lost 4 bases and J lost 3, with 3 bases in between. CDR3 length: 12 amino acids. In nucleotides, the CDR3 is TGTGCCATCAGTGGGGACACCGGGGAGCTGTTTTTT. This gives the protein CAISGDTGELFF.

This clone was counted only a few times. CDR3 bases: TGTGCCAGCAGTTTTGTCGGGACAGTATCCTACGAGCAGTACTTC. Protein: CASSFVGTVSYEQYF. The chain couples TRBV27 to TRBJ2-7; 7 nucleotides match TRBD1. Germline V CDR1 and CDR2: MNHEY, SMNVEV (reference sequence). The CDR3 contains 15 residues. J lost 1 base, V lost 3 bases, and 6 bases had no gene match.

This chain connects TRBV9 to TRBJ1-3; a weak D match, TRBD1 (6 bases). The CDR3 consists of 14 residues. Looked up from germline, CDR1 is SGDLS and CDR2 is YYNGEE. Trimming removed 4 bases from V and 3 bases from J, with 11 bases in between. The CDR3 protein is CASSPTGFGNTIYF. CDR3 nucleotide sequence: TGTGCCAGCAGCCCCACAGGGTTTGGAAACACCATATATTTT. Filled out from reference TRBV9 and TRBJ1-3, the complete variable domain reads DSGVTQTPKHLITATGQRVTLRCSPRSGDLSVYWYQQSLDQGLQFLIQYYNGEERAKGNILERFSAQQFPDLHSELNLSSLELGDSALYFCASSPTGFGNTIYFGEGSWLTVV.

A few counts support this clone. This rearrangement joins TRBV11-1 to TRBJ1-5; TRBD1 aligns across 7 bases. Losses at the gene ends were 1 base for V and 0 bases for J; bases not matched to a gene: 0. This CDR3 spans 15 amino acids. Per germline, CDR1 SGHAT and CDR2 FQDESV (reference sequence). CDR3 loop: CASSLGTGSNQPQHF. CDR3 bases: TGTGCCAGCAGCTTAGGGACAGGTAGCAATCAGCCCCAGCATTTT.

The CDR3 bases are TGTGCCAGCAGTGAATCAACAGCCGAAGGCTATGGCTACACCTTC. This translates into CASSESTAEGYGYTF. The V gene is TRBV25-1, the J gene TRBJ1-2; no definite D call. CDR1 is MGHDK, CDR2 SYGVNS, per germline. The CDR3 has 15 residues. Trimming took 1 base from V and 4 from J, leaving 13 bases between them.

This chain connects TRBV5-1 to TRBJ2-5; TRBD2 aligns across 8 bases. The J segment lost 2 bases and the V segment lost 2 bases, leaving 8 bases of the junction unmatched. This CDR3 is 16 amino acids long. Germline-derived CDR1 and CDR2 are SGHRS and YFSETQ. The CDR3 region is CASSLGRGASQETQYF. The CDR3 coding sequence is TGCGCCAGCAGCTTAGGGCGGGGGGCATCACAAGAGACCCAGTACTTC.

The rearrangement joins TRBV5-8 to TRBJ2-7, with 10 bases identical to TRBD1. J lost 0 bases, V lost 4 bases, and 4 bases had no gene match. Germline V CDR1 and CDR2: SGHTS, YDEGEE. The CDR3 spans 15 residues. The CDR3: CASSQGQGRSYEQYF. The CDR3 DNA reads TGTGCCAGCAGCCAGGGACAGGGGCGCTCCTACGAGCAGTACTTC.

This clone was recorded once. This chain connects TRBV6-6 to TRBJ1-6; D is unresolved. The CDR3 is made up of 15 amino acids. CDR1 and CDR2 from the germline V gene are MNHNY and SVGAGI (reference sequence). Deletions cut 6 bases from V and 0 bases from J, with 9 bases between. The CDR3 here is CASRYGSSYNSPLHF. The CDR3 DNA is TGTGCCAGCAGATACGGCAGCTCCTATAATTCACCCCTCCACTTT.

The chain combines TRBV18 with TRBJ1-1, with 7 bases lining up with TRBD1. Germline loops: CDR1 KGHSH, CDR2 LQKENI. V shed 7 bases, J shed 1 base, and the junction held 3 bases outside the gene matches. The CDR3 length is 13 residues. The chain's CDR3 is CASLGQENTEAFF. The CDR3, as DNA: TGTGCCAGCTTAGGACAGGAGAACACTGAAGCTTTCTTT.

V is TRBV4-2 and J is TRBJ1-5; a possible D gene is TRBD1 (6 bases). In germline, CDR1 is LGHNA, CDR2 YNFKEQ. The CDR3 is 19 amino acids. Between the trimmed V and J ends, which lost 0 bases and 3 bases, there was a span of 21 bases. The CDR3 nucleotides read TGTGCCAGCAGCCAAGATTGGTCCCCAGTGGGACACCCCAATCAGCCCCAGCATTTT. Residues: CASSQDWSPVGHPNQPQHF.